These T cell receptor beta chains were read from a single sample in a study of CD8 T cells in ankylosing spondylitis. TCRdb reanalysed the 5' RACE reads using MiXCR and keeps one entry per CDR3 protein. The top ten hold around 4.9% of the sample, which has 210,000 or so distinct CDR3 sequences, over 7% seen once. What was sequenced was blood, either unsorted or a sorted T cell fraction (not recorded which). The receptor set was obtained from a female donor with ankylosing spondylitis or in good health (not recorded which). CDR3s include the opening cysteine and the closing phenylalanine or tryptophan. D genes are given only for firm matches. Clone size, where shown, is once, few, many, or a class for clones that have expanded.

d_call: .; v_call: TRBV7-8; j_call: TRBJ1-1; clone_size: .; cdr3_aa: CASSLANSHTEAFF; cdr3_nt: TGTGCCAGCAGCTTAGCGAACAGCCACACTGAAGCTTTCTTT
d_call: TRBD2; v_call: TRBV19; j_call: TRBJ2-2; clone_size: few; cdr3_aa: CAVGRKLAELNTGELFF; cdr3_nt: TGTGCTGTCGGGAGAAAACTAGCGGAGCTTAACACCGGGGAGCTGTTTTTT
d_call: .; v_call: TRBV29-1; j_call: TRBJ1-3; clone_size: many; cdr3_aa: CSVVSHSGNTIYF; cdr3_nt: TGCAGCGTTGTGTCCCACTCTGGAAACACCATATATTTT
d_call: .; v_call: TRBV4-3; j_call: TRBJ2-1; clone_size: many; cdr3_aa: CASSPGLVLEQFF; cdr3_nt: TGCGCCAGCAGCCCAGGTCTAGTACTTGAGCAGTTCTTC
d_call: .; v_call: TRBV5-1; j_call: TRBJ2-3; clone_size: many; cdr3_aa: CASSFQPTPDTQYF; cdr3_nt: TGCGCCAGCAGTTTTCAACCGACCCCAGATACGCAGTATTTT
d_call: .; v_call: TRBV11-2; j_call: TRBJ1-4; clone_size: many; cdr3_aa: CASSLGTGDEKLFF; cdr3_nt: TGTGCCAGCAGCTTAGGAACAGGAGACGAAAAACTGTTTTTT
d_call: .; v_call: TRBV12-3/TRBV12-4; j_call: TRBJ2-3; clone_size: many; cdr3_aa: CASSFRRYTDTQYF; cdr3_nt: TGTGCCAGCAGTTTTCGGAGGTACACAGATACGCAGTATTTT
d_call: .; v_call: TRBV7-2; j_call: TRBJ2-3; clone_size: few; cdr3_aa: CASKAGDTQYF; cdr3_nt: TGTGCCAGTAAAGCGGGAGATACGCAGTATTTT
d_call: .; v_call: TRBV20-1; j_call: TRBJ2-5; clone_size: many; cdr3_aa: CSARGWVAGQQETQYF; cdr3_nt: TGCAGTGCTAGAGGATGGGTTGCGGGACAGCAAGAGACCCAGTACTTC
d_call: TRBD2; v_call: TRBV27; j_call: TRBJ2-3; clone_size: .; cdr3_aa: CASSLWASGGTDTQYF; cdr3_nt: TGTGCCAGCAGTTTATGGGCTAGCGGTGGCACAGATACGCAGTATTTT
d_call: .; v_call: TRBV20-1; j_call: TRBJ1-2; clone_size: many; cdr3_aa: CSARMGLNYGYTF; cdr3_nt: TGCAGTGCTAGAATGGGACTAAACTATGGCTACACCTTC
d_call: .; v_call: TRBV28; j_call: TRBJ2-1; clone_size: .; cdr3_aa: CASTGLGSGYNEQFF; cdr3_nt: TGTGCCAGCACGGGCTTGGGATCGGGATACAATGAGCAGTTCTTC
d_call: .; v_call: TRBV28; j_call: TRBJ2-1; clone_size: many; cdr3_aa: CASSLGAREQFF; cdr3_nt: TGTGCCAGCAGTTTGGGAGCGCGTGAGCAGTTCTTC
d_call: .; v_call: TRBV7-6; j_call: TRBJ1-2; clone_size: few; cdr3_aa: CASSLAAGVYGYTF; cdr3_nt: TGTGCCAGCAGCTTAGCGGCGGGTGTCTATGGCTACACCTTC
d_call: .; v_call: TRBV29-1; j_call: TRBJ2-7; clone_size: many; cdr3_aa: CSTESGHEQYF; cdr3_nt: TGCAGCACTGAGAGCGGGCACGAGCAGTACTTC
d_call: .; v_call: TRBV7-2; j_call: TRBJ1-5; clone_size: many; cdr3_aa: CASSSNARADQPQHF; cdr3_nt: TGTGCCAGCAGCTCCAACGCCAGGGCGGATCAGCCCCAGCATTTT
d_call: .; v_call: TRBV3-1; j_call: TRBJ2-6; clone_size: many; cdr3_aa: CASSQVPSGGANVLTF; cdr3_nt: TGTGCCAGCAGCCAAGTCCCCTCGGGCGGGGCCAACGTCCTGACTTTC
d_call: .; v_call: TRBV3-1; j_call: TRBJ2-7; clone_size: many; cdr3_aa: CASSQDRGQGYEQYF; cdr3_nt: TGTGCCAGCAGCCAAGATCGGGGGCAGGGCTACGAGCAGTACTTC
d_call: .; v_call: TRBV20-1; j_call: TRBJ2-1; clone_size: many; cdr3_aa: CSAIPLFDEQFF; cdr3_nt: TGCAGTGCTATCCCCCTGTTTGATGAGCAGTTCTTC
d_call: .; v_call: TRBV6-5; j_call: TRBJ1-6; clone_size: many; cdr3_aa: CASSTREPTPRRLPSPLHF; cdr3_nt: TGTGCCAGCAGTACCCGAGAACCGACCCCTAGGAGGTTGCCTTCACCCCTCCACTTT
d_call: TRBD2; v_call: TRBV6-1; j_call: TRBJ2-7; clone_size: .; cdr3_aa: CASRSGRDYEQYF; cdr3_nt: TGTGCCAGCAGAAGCGGGAGAGACTACGAGCAGTACTTC
d_call: .; v_call: TRBV10-3; j_call: TRBJ2-4; clone_size: many; cdr3_aa: CAISSDRAKNIQYF; cdr3_nt: TGTGCCATCAGCTCTGACCGAGCCAAAAACATTCAGTACTTC
d_call: .; v_call: TRBV12-3/TRBV12-4; j_call: TRBJ2-1; clone_size: many; cdr3_aa: CASSWTTDEQFF; cdr3_nt: TGTGCCAGCAGCTGGACTACCGATGAGCAGTTCTTC
d_call: .; v_call: TRBV27; j_call: TRBJ1-1; clone_size: many; cdr3_aa: CASSFGTLGLNTEAFF; cdr3_nt: TGTGCCAGCAGTTTCGGGACACTGGGACTGAACACTGAAGCTTTCTTT
d_call: .; v_call: TRBV20-1; j_call: TRBJ2-5; clone_size: many; cdr3_aa: CSARDRSDGGTQYF; cdr3_nt: TGCAGTGCTAGAGATCGCTCGGACGGCGGGACCCAGTACTTC
d_call: .; v_call: TRBV7-9; j_call: TRBJ1-1; clone_size: .; cdr3_aa: CASSSNRDSNTEAFF; cdr3_nt: TGTGCCAGCAGCTCCAACCGGGATAGTAACACTGAAGCTTTCTTT
d_call: .; v_call: TRBV6-5; j_call: TRBJ2-5; clone_size: .; cdr3_aa: CASSWGRGETQYF; cdr3_nt: TGTGCCAGCAGTTGGGGGAGGGGGGAGACCCAGTACTTC